This TCR beta chain came from a study of blood T cell repertoires in COVID-19. Under the authors' procedure: Amplifying reference gene primers gave estimates of nucleated cell counts. Clones were sequenced by immunoSEQ multiplex PCR, and TCRdb holds only the in-frame ones, with some missing. V, J and clone size are those of that table, while D and trimming were read from the DNA. The profile shows approximately 300,000 clones, roughly 85% of them singletons. Participants had their cohort set by participant-reported clinical history. This CDR3 region has 16 residues. The V gene's germline CDR1 is MNHEY and CDR2 SVGAGI. With 4 bases removed from V and 0 bases from J, the gap between germline ends came to 15 bases.

The chain combines TRBV6-5 with TRBJ1-2; D possibly corresponds to TRBD1 (5 bases). This receptor was taken from a woman under 40 who had been exposed to COVID-19. The sequenced sample consisted of PBMCs or T cells enriched from blood (not recorded which). CDR3 loop: CASSSYRLPPNYGYTF. CDR3 bases: TGTGCCAGCAGTTCTTACAGGTTACCACCTAACTATGGCTACACCTTC.